This T cell receptor beta chain was profiled in a study of blood T cell repertoires in COVID-19. Study background: Some COVID-19 samples were acute and others convalescent; all came from the United States, Italy and Spain. PBMCs, B-cell-depleted T cells, or T cells were the source of the cDNA or gDNA that made up the material.

The CDR3 loop spans 17 amino acids. Germline CDR1 and CDR2: LGHNA and YNFKEQ. Trimming at V came to 1 base and at J to 2 bases, leaving 7 bases not matched to a gene. In the authors' methods: The assay estimated nucleated cells by amplifying reference gene primers. TCRdb keeps only in-frame clones here, not all; method: immunoSEQ multiplex PCR. V, J and clone size reflect that table, while D and trimming were determined from the DNA. The table shows about 160,000 clones, with around 84% occurring only once. The source is a woman of 80 years or more with acute or convalescent COVID-19. What was sequenced was peripheral blood. This rearrangement joins TRBV4-2 to TRBJ2-3; 9 nucleotides align to TRBD2. The CDR3 loop reads CASSQGVAGAYTDTQYF. In DNA form, the CDR3 reads TGTGCCAGCAGCCAAGGCGTAGCGGGGGCGTACACAGATACGCAGTATTTT.